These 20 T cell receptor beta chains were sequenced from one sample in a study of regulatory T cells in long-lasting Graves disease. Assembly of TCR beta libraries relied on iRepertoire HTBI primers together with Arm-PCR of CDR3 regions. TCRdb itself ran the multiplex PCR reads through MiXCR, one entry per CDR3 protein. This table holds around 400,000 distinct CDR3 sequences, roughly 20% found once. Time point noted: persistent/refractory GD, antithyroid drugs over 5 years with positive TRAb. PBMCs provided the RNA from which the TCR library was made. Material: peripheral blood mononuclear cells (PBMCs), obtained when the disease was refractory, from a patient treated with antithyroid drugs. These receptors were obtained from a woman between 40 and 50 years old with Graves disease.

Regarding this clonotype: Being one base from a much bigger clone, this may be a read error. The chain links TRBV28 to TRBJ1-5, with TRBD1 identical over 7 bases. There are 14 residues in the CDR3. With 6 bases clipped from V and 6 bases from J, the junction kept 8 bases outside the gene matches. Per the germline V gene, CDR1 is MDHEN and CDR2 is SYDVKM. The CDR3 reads CASRRAGGGQPQHF. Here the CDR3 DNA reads TGTGCCAGCAGACGAGCAGGGGGTGGTCAGCCCCAGCATTTT.

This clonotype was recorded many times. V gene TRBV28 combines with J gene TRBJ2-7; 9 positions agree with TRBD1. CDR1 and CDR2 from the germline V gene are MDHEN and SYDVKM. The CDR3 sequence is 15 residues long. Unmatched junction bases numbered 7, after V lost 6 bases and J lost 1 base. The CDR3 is CASRQDRGISYEQYF. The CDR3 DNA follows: TGTGCCAGCAGACAAGACAGGGGGATATCCTACGAGCAGTACTTC.

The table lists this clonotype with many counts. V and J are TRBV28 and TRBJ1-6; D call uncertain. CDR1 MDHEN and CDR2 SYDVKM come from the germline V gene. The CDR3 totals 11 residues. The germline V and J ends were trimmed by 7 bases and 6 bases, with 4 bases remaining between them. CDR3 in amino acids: CASTVNSPLHF. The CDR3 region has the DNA TGTGCCAGCACCGTTAATTCACCCCTCCACTTT. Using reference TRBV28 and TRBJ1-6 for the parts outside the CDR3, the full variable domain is DVKVTQSSRYLVKRTGEKVFLECVQDMDHENMFWYRQDPGLGLRLIYFSYDVKMKEKGDIPEGYSVSREKKERFSLILESASTNQTSMYLCASTVNSPLHFGNGTRLTVT.

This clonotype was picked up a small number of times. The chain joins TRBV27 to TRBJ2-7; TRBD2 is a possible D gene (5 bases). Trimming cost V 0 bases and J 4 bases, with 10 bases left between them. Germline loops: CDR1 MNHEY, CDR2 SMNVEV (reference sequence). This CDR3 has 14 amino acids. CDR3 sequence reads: CASSLSDEGYEQYF. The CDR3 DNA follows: TGTGCCAGCAGTTTATCGGATGAGGGATACGAGCAGTACTTC.

The CDR3 nucleotides are TGTGCCAGTAGTATACAGGCAGGGCTCACTTCCGGGGAGCTGTTTTTT. Translating gives CASSIQAGLTSGELFF. V gene TRBV19 combines with J gene TRBJ2-2; TRBD1 is a possible D gene (5 bases). V dropped 2 bases and J dropped 6 bases, with 16 bases sitting between them. The CDR3 covers 16 residues. The germline gives CDR1 LNHDA, CDR2 SQIVND (reference sequence).

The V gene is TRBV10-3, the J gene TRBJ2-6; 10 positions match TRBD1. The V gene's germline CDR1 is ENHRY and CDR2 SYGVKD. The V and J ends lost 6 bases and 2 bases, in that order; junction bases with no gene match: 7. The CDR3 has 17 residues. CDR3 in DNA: TGTGCCATCAGGGGAGGAGGGACAGGGGCTGGGGCCAACGTCCTGACTTTC. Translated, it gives CAIRGGGTGAGANVLTF.

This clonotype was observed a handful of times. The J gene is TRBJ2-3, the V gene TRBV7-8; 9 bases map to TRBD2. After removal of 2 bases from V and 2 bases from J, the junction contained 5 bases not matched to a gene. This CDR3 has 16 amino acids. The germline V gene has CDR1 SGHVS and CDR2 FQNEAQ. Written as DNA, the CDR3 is TGTGCCAGCAGCTTACCAGCGGGAGGCCTCACAGATACGCAGTATTTT. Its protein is CASSLPAGGLTDTQYF. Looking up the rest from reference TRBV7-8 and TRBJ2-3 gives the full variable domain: GAGVSQSPRYKVAKRGQDVALRCDPISGHVSLFWYQQALGQGPEFLTYFQNEAQLDKSGLPSDRFFAERPEGSVSTLKIQRTQQEDSAVYLCASSLPAGGLTDTQYFGPGTRLTVL.

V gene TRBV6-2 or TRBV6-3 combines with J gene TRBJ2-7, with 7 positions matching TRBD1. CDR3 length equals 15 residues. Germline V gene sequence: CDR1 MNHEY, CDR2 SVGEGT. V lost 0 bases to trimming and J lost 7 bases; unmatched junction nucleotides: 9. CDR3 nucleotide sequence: TGTGCCAGCAGTTACTCCGGGGACAGAAGGGGGGAGCAGTACTTC. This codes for CASSYSGDRRGEQYF.

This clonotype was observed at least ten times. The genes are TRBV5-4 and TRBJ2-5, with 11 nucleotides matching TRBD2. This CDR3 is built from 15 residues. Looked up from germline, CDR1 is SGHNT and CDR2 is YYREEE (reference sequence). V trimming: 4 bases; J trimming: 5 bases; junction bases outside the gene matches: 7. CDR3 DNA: TGTGCCAGCAGCGCAGGGACTAGCGGATGGGAGACCCAGTACTTC. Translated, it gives CASSAGTSGWETQYF.

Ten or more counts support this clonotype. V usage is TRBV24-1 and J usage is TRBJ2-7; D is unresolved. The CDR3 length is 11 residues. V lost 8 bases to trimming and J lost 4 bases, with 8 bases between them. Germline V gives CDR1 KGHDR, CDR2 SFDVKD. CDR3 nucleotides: TGTGCCACCAAATTCCATTACGAGCAGTACTTC. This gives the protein CATKFHYEQYF.

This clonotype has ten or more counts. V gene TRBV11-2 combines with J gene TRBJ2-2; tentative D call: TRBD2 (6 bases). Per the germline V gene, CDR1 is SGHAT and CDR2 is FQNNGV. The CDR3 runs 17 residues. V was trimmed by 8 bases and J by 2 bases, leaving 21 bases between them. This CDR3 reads CASARDGRESNTGELFF. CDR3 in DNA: TGTGCCAGCGCCAGGGACGGGAGAGAGAGTAACACCGGGGAGCTGTTTTTT.

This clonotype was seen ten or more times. The CDR3 region has the DNA TGTGCCAGCAGCTTAGTTCGGGGGCGGAACACTGAAGCTTTCTTT. This gives the protein CASSLVRGRNTEAFF. The genes are TRBV11-2 and TRBJ1-1; D might be TRBD1 (6 bases). CDR3 length: 15 residues. With 1 base removed from V and 1 base from J, the gap between germline ends came to 10 bases. Germline V CDR1 and CDR2: SGHAT, FQNNGV.

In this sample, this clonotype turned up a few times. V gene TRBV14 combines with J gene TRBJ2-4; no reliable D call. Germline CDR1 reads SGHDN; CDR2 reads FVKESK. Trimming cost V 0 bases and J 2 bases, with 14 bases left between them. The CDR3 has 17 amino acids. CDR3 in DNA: TGTGCCAGCAGCCAAGATGGGCAGCCCTGGTCCAAAAACATTCAGTACTTC. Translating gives CASSQDGQPWSKNIQYF.

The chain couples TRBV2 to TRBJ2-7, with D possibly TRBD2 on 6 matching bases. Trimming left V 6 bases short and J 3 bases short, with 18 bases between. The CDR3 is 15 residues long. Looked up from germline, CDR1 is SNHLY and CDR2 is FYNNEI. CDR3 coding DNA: TGTGCCAGCAGCGACCCAAGAAAGGGAGGCTACGAGCAGTACTTC. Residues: CASSDPRKGGYEQYF. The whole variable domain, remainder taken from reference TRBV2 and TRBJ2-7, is EPEVTQTPSHQVTQMGQEVILRCVPISNHLYFYWYRQILGQKVEFLVSFYNNEISEKSEIFDDQFSVERPDGSNFTLKIRSTKLEDSAMYFCASSDPRKGGYEQYFGPGTRLTVT.

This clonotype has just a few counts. CDR3 amino acids: CASSILDGYNEQFF. In nucleotides, the CDR3 is TGTGCCAGCAGTATCTTGGACGGTTACAATGAGCAGTTCTTC. The chain couples TRBV2 to TRBJ2-1; D gene uncertain. There are 14 residues in the CDR3. CDR1 SNHLY and CDR2 FYNNEI come from the germline V gene. V was cut by 5 bases and J by 4 bases, with 12 bases left in between.

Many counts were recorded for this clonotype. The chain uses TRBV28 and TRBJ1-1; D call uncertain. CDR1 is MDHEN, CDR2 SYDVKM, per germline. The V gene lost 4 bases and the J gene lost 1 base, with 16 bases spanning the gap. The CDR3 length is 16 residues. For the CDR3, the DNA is TGTGCCAGCAGTTCCCCACCCCGTAGGAGGAACACTGAAGCTTTCTTT. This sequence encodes CASSSPPRRRNTEAFF.

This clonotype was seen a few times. The DNA of the CDR3 is TGTGCCAGCAGCTTAGCGGAGTCCACCGGGGAGCTGTTTTTT. Translating gives CASSLAESTGELFF. The V call is TRBV7-9, the J call TRBJ2-2; D not resolved. From germline, CDR1 is SEHNR and CDR2 FQNEAQ (reference sequence). V was shortened by 0 bases and J by 4 bases, with 6 bases between the two germline ends. The CDR3 is made up of 14 amino acids.

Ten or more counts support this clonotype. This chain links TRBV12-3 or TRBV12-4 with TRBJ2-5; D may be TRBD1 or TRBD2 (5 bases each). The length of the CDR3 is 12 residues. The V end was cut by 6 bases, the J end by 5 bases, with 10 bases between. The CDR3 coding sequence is TGTGCCAGCAGGGGACCAAAGGAGACCCAGTACTTC. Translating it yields CASRGPKETQYF.

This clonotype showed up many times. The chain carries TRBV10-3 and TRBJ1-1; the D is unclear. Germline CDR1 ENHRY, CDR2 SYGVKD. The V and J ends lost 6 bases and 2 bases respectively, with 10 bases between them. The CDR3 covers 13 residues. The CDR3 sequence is CAIRRTGNTEAFF. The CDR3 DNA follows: TGTGCCATCAGGCGGACGGGCAACACTGAAGCTTTCTTT.

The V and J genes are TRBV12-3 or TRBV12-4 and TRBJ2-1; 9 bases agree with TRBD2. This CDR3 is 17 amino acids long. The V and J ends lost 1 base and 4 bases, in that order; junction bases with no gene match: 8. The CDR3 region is CASSLVGLAGTYNEQFF. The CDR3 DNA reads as TGTGCCAGCAGTTTAGTTGGTCTAGCGGGAACTTACAATGAGCAGTTCTTC.